A single sample gave rise to the 20 T cell receptor beta chains below, sequenced in a study of monozygotic twins with inflammatory bowel disease. One entry per CDR3 protein, without DNA, is what TCRdb gives after re-calling the 5' RACE reads. The sample shows 400,000 or so distinct CDR3 sequences, and more than 2% sits with its ten largest clones. Sequencing was carried out using blood. All receptors come from a human donor with ulcerative colitis or Crohn's disease, or a healthy co-twin of an affected twin (not recorded which).

The rearrangement joins TRBV29-1 to TRBJ1-2. The V gene's germline CDR1 is SQVTM and CDR2 ANQGSEA. The CDR3 loop spans 11 amino acids. This chain's CDR3 is CSVEVGYGYTF.

The chain employs TRBV12-3 or TRBV12-4 and TRBJ2-7; TCRdb outputs TRBD1, but without DNA this stays unchecked. This CDR3 has 15 amino acids. The CDR3 sequence is CASSPGLQGIYEQYF.

The chain combines TRBV4-2 with TRBJ2-2; TCRdb names TRBD2, which stays unverified in the absence of DNA. Germline V lookup: CDR1 LGHNA, CDR2 YNFKEQ. This CDR3 is built from 21 residues. The CDR3 sequence: CASSQVIGTSGSRRRPGELFF.

The chain couples TRBV12-3 or TRBV12-4 to TRBJ1-2. The CDR3 extends over 12 amino acids. The CDR3 region is CASTSLSGGYTF.

The chain couples TRBV7-9 to TRBJ2-3; absent DNA, TCRdb's TRBD2 call cannot be checked. There are 16 residues in the CDR3. Germline loops: CDR1 SEHNR, CDR2 FQNEAQ (reference sequence). This CDR3 reads CASSPRLAEPTDTQYF.

This rearrangement joins TRBV3-1 to TRBJ2-7; TCRdb's assignment of TRBD2 cannot be checked, as there is no DNA. Per the germline V gene, CDR1 is LGHDT and CDR2 is YNNKEL (reference sequence). The CDR3 contains 16 residues. CDR3 sequence reads: CASSLGTSRPSYEQYF.

This chain connects TRBV12-3 or TRBV12-4 to TRBJ1-3. CDR3 length: 13 amino acids. The CDR3 sequence is CASSIQAGNTIYF.

The chain recombines TRBV7-2 with TRBJ1-5; TCRdb calls TRBD1, which cannot be checked without DNA. The CDR3 runs to 13 residues. Per the germline V gene, CDR1 is SGHTA and CDR2 is FQGNSA. CDR3: CASSFGTPKPQHF.

The chain employs TRBV5-1 and TRBJ2-5; TCRdb's D gene call, TRBD1, goes unchecked for lack of DNA. In germline, CDR1 is SGHRS, CDR2 YFSETQ. CDR3 length: 15 residues. This CDR3 is CASSLGPGPQETQYF. Looking up the rest from reference TRBV5-1 and TRBJ2-5 gives the full variable domain: KAGVTQTPRYLIKTRGQQVTLSCSPISGHRSVSWYQQTPGQGLQFLFEYFSETQRNKGNFPGRFSGRQFSNSRSEMNVSTLELGDSALYLCASSLGPGPQETQYFGPGTRLLVL.

The CDR3 sequence: CASSSRTGGWNSPLHF. The chain employs TRBV3-1 and TRBJ1-6; TCRdb indicates TRBD1, and absent DNA this call remains unverified. CDR3 length: 16 amino acids. Germline V gene sequence: CDR1 LGHDT, CDR2 YNNKEL (reference sequence).

The gene calls are TRBV5-4 and TRBJ2-7; TCRdb lists TRBD2, though no DNA is available to test this call. Germline values: CDR1 SGHNT, CDR2 YYREEE (reference sequence). The CDR3 consists of 16 residues. This chain's CDR3 is CASSRTGTSILGEQYF.

The genes are TRBV5-1 and TRBJ1-1; TCRdb indicates TRBD1, and absent DNA this call remains unverified. Germline V gene lookup returns CDR1 SGHRS and CDR2 YFSETQ. This CDR3 region has 12 residues. CDR3 sequence: CASSSQGMEAFF.

The V gene is TRBV20-1, the J gene TRBJ1-3; the D gene TCRdb calls, TRBD1, cannot be checked with no DNA. The germline V gene encodes CDR1 DFQATT and CDR2 SNEGSKA (reference sequence). The CDR3 is 15 amino acids. CDR3 sequence reads: CSASSPGRSGNTIYF.

The V gene is TRBV6-2 or TRBV6-3, the J gene TRBJ2-6. This CDR3 region has 16 residues. Germline CDR1 is MNHEY and CDR2 is SVGEGT. This chain's CDR3 is CASSYLGLSGANVLTF.

The J gene is TRBJ2-3, the V gene TRBV19. The CDR3 consists of 15 residues. Germline V lookup: CDR1 LNHDA, CDR2 SQIVND (reference sequence). The chain's CDR3 is CASKAVRTSTDTQYF.

The rearrangement uses TRBV29-1 and TRBJ2-5; TCRdb's D call, TRBD2, is unchecked because there is no DNA. This CDR3 comprises 14 residues. The V gene's germline CDR1 is SQVTM and CDR2 ANQGSEA. The CDR3 protein is CSVGASGSAETQYF.

The chain couples TRBV18 to TRBJ2-3; TCRdb selects TRBD1, and the lack of DNA leaves this call unchecked. The CDR3 is made up of 15 amino acids. Germline V gene lookup returns CDR1 KGHSH and CDR2 LQKENI. CDR3 region: CASSPPGRTTATQYF.

CDR3 region: CASSLLGGENTGELFF. The chain carries TRBV28 and TRBJ2-2; the D gene TCRdb calls, TRBD2, cannot be checked with no DNA. Germline CDR1 reads MDHEN; CDR2 reads SYDVKM. The CDR3 length is 16 residues.

The V and J genes are TRBV7-2 and TRBJ2-7. The CDR3 totals 13 residues. Germline V CDR1 and CDR2: SGHTA, FQGNSA. CDR3 sequence reads: CASSVQVAYEQYF.

The J gene is TRBJ2-2, the V gene TRBV24-1; the D call from TCRdb, TRBD2, cannot be confirmed without DNA. Germline CDR1 and CDR2: KGHDR and SFDVKD. The CDR3 runs to 16 residues. The CDR3 loop reads CATSESGTKNTGELFF.